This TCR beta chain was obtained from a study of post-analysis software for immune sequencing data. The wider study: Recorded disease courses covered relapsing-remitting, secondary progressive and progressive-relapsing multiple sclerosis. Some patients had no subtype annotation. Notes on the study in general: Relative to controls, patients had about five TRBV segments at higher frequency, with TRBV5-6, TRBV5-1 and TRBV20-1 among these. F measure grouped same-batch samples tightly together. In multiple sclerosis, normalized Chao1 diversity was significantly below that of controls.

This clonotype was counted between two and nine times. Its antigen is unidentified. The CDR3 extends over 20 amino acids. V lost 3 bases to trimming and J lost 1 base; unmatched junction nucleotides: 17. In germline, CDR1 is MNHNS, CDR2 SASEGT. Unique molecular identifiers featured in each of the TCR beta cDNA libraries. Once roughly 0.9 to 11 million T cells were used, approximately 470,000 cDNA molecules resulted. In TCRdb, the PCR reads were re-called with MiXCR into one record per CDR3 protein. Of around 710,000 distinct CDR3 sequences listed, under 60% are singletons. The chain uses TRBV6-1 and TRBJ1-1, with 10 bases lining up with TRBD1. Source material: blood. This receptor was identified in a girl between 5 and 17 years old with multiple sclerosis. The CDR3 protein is CASSDRQGAGPVGWNTEAFF. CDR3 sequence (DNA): TGTGCCAGCAGTGATAGACAGGGGGCCGGTCCCGTGGGTTGGAACACTGAAGCTTTCTTT.